These 24 T cell receptor beta chains came from one sample sequenced in a study of T cell repertoires in cytomegalovirus infection. Their antigens are not known. Each CDR3 protein gets one entry after TCRdb re-called the reads with MiXCR. The sample gives some 900,000 distinct CDR3 sequences, over 25% of which show up once; around 12% is in the top ten. The source material was cultured CD8+ T cells from PBMCs, sampled from culture after CMV antigen stimulation. These receptor sequences come from a human donor in good health (CMV status not recorded). Some clones in this sample may be carry-over from other donors' samples.

This clonotype occurred many times. The chain employs TRBV7-2 and TRBJ2-5, with 9 nucleotides matching TRBD1. This CDR3 has 16 amino acids. CDR1 and CDR2 (germline): SGHTA, FQGNSA. V shed 4 bases and J 3 bases; nucleotides not matched to a gene: 9. CDR3 protein: CASSYPRDRVEETQYF. CDR3 nucleotide sequence: TGTGCCAGCAGCTACCCCCGGGACAGGGTGGAAGAGACCCAGTACTTC.

This clonotype has a count of ten or more. The chain links TRBV6-1 to TRBJ2-5, with D possibly TRBD2 on 6 matching bases. V lost 6 bases to trimming and J lost 7 bases, with 18 bases between them. Germline CDR1 and CDR2: MNHNS and SASEGT. The CDR3 covers 14 residues. CDR3 nucleotides: TGTGCCAGCAGAGCCCTCGACGGGAGCAGGACCCAGTACTTC. Protein product: CASRALDGSRTQYF.

The chain employs TRBV20-1 and TRBJ1-6; a possible D gene is TRBD1 (5 bases). The CDR3 sequence is 13 residues long. Germline V gene sequence: CDR1 DFQATT, CDR2 SNEGSKA (reference sequence). V lost 0 bases and J lost 12, with 12 bases in between. The CDR3: CSARDRGTLPLHF. The CDR3 nucleotides read TGCAGTGCTAGAGATCGGGGGACTCTACCCCTCCACTTT.

The gene calls are TRBV9 and TRBJ1-2; 8 positions match TRBD1. This CDR3 is built from 15 residues. V gave up 4 bases and J gave up 4 bases; unmatched junction bases: 9. CDR1 is SGDLS, CDR2 YYNGEE, per germline. CDR3 nucleotide sequence: TGTGCCAGCAGCACAGGACAGGGTATGGGCTATGGCTACACCTTC. It codes for CASSTGQGMGYGYTF.

This clonotype came up many times. V is TRBV28 and J is TRBJ1-5; a weak D match, TRBD1 (6 bases). The CDR3 extends over 13 amino acids. The ends were cut back, 5 bases at V and 4 bases at J, with 9 bases in the middle. Germline V lookup: CDR1 MDHEN, CDR2 SYDVKM. CDR3 DNA sequence: TGTGCCAGCAGTCAGGACAGAAATCAGCCCCAGCATTTT. It encodes CASSQDRNQPQHF.

The chain has TRBV10-3 and TRBJ2-7; 10 nucleotides match TRBD2. This CDR3 contains 13 residues. Germline CDR1 is ENHRY and CDR2 is SYGVKD. The ends lost 7 bases at V and 6 bases at J; junction bases unmatched: 6. CDR3 DNA: TGTGCCATCAAAACTAGCGGGGAGGGCGAGCAGTACGTC. Translating gives CAIKTSGEGEQYV.

This clonotype occurred many times. The chain uses TRBV7-8 and TRBJ2-1, with D possibly matching TRBD1 (5 bases). The ends were cut back, 5 bases at V and 4 bases at J, with 9 bases in the middle. Germline V lookup: CDR1 SGHVS, CDR2 FQNEAQ. The CDR3 has 13 residues. In DNA, the CDR3 is TGTGCCAGCAGCGTCCAGGGTTACAATGAGCAGTTCTTC. It translates to CASSVQGYNEQFF.

This clonotype occurred a few times. The chain uses TRBV11-2 and TRBJ2-5, with 7 bases that match TRBD2. Germline trimming cut 5 bases from V and 0 bases from J; bases unmatched to any gene: 6. In germline, CDR1 is SGHAT, CDR2 FQNNGV. The CDR3 loop spans 15 amino acids. The CDR3 here is CASSGRAGDQETQYF. The CDR3 DNA reads as TGTGCCAGCAGCGGGCGGGCGGGGGACCAAGAGACCCAGTACTTC.

This clonotype came up a few times. The chain recombines TRBV12-5 with TRBJ2-3; 11 bases agree with TRBD2. CDR1 is LGHNT and CDR2 is FRNRAP in the germline V gene. The CDR3 spans 15 residues. V gave up 7 bases and J gave up 4 bases; unmatched junction bases: 7. The CDR3 DNA is TGTGCTAGTGCCGGGACTAGCGGCGCTTCAGATACGCAGTATTTT. Its translation: CASAGTSGASDTQYF.

The chain uses TRBV6-5 and TRBJ1-2; 7 bases align to TRBD1. Losses at the gene ends were 6 bases for V and 2 bases for J; bases not matched to a gene: 9. Germline CDR1 and CDR2: MNHEY and SVGAGI. The CDR3 sequence is 15 residues long. The DNA of the CDR3 is TGTGCCAGCAGCCTAACCAACAGGGGAAACTATGGCTACACCTTC. Its protein product is CASSLTNRGNYGYTF.

V and J are TRBV28 and TRBJ1-6; D is unresolved. Trimming took 3 bases from V and 8 from J, leaving 23 bases between them. The germline CDR1 and CDR2 sequences are MDHEN and SYDVKM. This CDR3 has 18 amino acids. CDR3 sequence reads: CASSLQVFTRFLDSPLHF. The CDR3 DNA follows: TGTGCCAGCAGTTTGCAGGTCTTTACCCGATTTTTGGATTCACCCCTCCACTTT.

The rearrangement links TRBV19 to TRBJ2-1, with a tentative D call TRBD1 (5 bases). The germline gives CDR1 LNHDA, CDR2 SQIVND (reference sequence). The CDR3 is 12 residues long. Trimming shortened V by 9 bases and J by 15 bases, and 21 bases separated the two germline ends. The CDR3 is CASADSLDSRFF. CDR3 nucleotides: TGTGCCAGCGCCGACAGCCTCGATAGTCGGTTCTTC.

The rearrangement links TRBV6-8 to TRBJ1-1; TRBD1 might be the D (5 bases). This CDR3 comprises 15 residues. Germline CDR1 is MNHGY and CDR2 is SAAAGT. V lost 6 bases, J lost 3 bases, and 17 bases lay in between. CDR3 in amino acids: CASRYAGSGHTEAFF. The CDR3 DNA is TGTGCCAGCAGATACGCCGGGTCAGGGCACACTGAAGCTTTCTTT.

In this sample, this clonotype turned up many times. The J gene is TRBJ1-1, the V gene TRBV7-3; weak D call: TRBD1 (6 bases). V lost 6 bases to trimming and J lost 5 bases, with 13 bases between them. This CDR3 region has 13 residues. The germline gives CDR1 SGHTA, CDR2 FQGTGA. The CDR3 region has the DNA TGTGCCAGCAGTCAAACAGGGACTACTGAAGCTTTCTTT. Translation gives CASSQTGTTEAFF.

This clonotype came up a few times. The chain employs TRBV12-3 or TRBV12-4 and TRBJ1-3, with D hard to call. The CDR3 extends over 17 amino acids. Trimming pared 2 bases from V and 1 base from J, leaving 15 bases between. CDR3 nucleotides: TGTGCCAGCAGTTTAATTGTCCAGTCCTTATCTGGAAACACCATATATTTT. This translates into CASSLIVQSLSGNTIYF.

To note about this clonotype: The junction departs from germline at one end; a sequencing error may be responsible. The chain is built from TRBV9 and TRBJ2-7; TRBD2 matches 8 bases. The CDR3 runs to 15 residues. CDR1 SGDLS and CDR2 YYNGEE come from the germline V gene. CDR3 bases: TGTGCCAGCAGCACGGGGGGGGGCGCGAAAAACGAGCAATACTTC. Translating gives CASSTGGGAKNEQYF.

The sample holds many counts of this clonotype. The rearrangement uses TRBV7-8 and TRBJ1-1, with D tentatively TRBD1 (5 bases). V shed 3 bases and J shed 0 bases, with 20 bases lying between them. The CDR3 loop spans 18 amino acids. Germline values: CDR1 SGHVS, CDR2 FQNEAQ. The CDR3: CASSFILGDSLMNTEAFF. The DNA for the CDR3 is TGTGCCAGCAGCTTCATTTTAGGTGACAGCCTCATGAACACTGAAGCTTTCTTT.

V gene TRBV6-2 or TRBV6-3 combines with J gene TRBJ2-3, with 8 bases lining up with TRBD1. Germline lookup yields CDR1 MNHEY and CDR2 SVGEGT. V shed 7 bases and J 1 base; nucleotides not matched to a gene: 7. This CDR3 is 15 amino acids long. In nucleotides, the CDR3 is TGTGCCAGCAACTTTTTGGGACAGGGCACAGATACGCAGTATTTT. It yields the protein CASNFLGQGTDTQYF.

The chain carries TRBV19 and TRBJ2-4; D gene uncertain. V lost 4 bases to trimming and J lost 7 bases, with 11 bases between them. This CDR3 region has 13 residues. CDR1 and CDR2 from the germline V gene are LNHDA and SQIVND (reference sequence). CDR3 sequence: CASSTDVFNIQYF. In nucleotides, the CDR3 is TGTGCCAGTAGTACTGACGTTTTCAACATTCAGTACTTC.

The rearrangement links TRBV20-1 to TRBJ1-2; TRBD1 agrees at 9 bases. The CDR3 is made up of 14 amino acids. CDR1 is DFQATT, CDR2 SNEGSKA, per germline (reference sequence). V was pared by 5 bases and J by 1 base, with 5 bases of the junction left unmatched. This CDR3 is CSARGQGINYGYTF. CDR3 sequence (DNA): TGCAGTGCTCGAGGACAGGGGATTAACTATGGCTACACCTTC.

This chain joins TRBV6-6 and TRBJ2-3; 12 positions agree with TRBD2. In germline, CDR1 is MNHNY, CDR2 SVGAGI (reference sequence). The V and J ends lost 8 bases and 4 bases, in that order; junction bases with no gene match: 1. The CDR3 covers 13 residues. The CDR3 here is CASASGGADTQYF. As DNA, the CDR3 is TGTGCCAGCGCTAGCGGGGGGGCAGATACGCAGTATTTT.

The chain joins TRBV6-2 or TRBV6-3 to TRBJ2-1; TRBD2 might be the D (6 bases). Germline V CDR1 and CDR2: MNHEY, SVGEGT. V was clipped by 6 bases and J by 8 bases, with 14 bases between them. The CDR3 sequence is 13 residues long. The CDR3 coding sequence is TGTGCCAGCAGGGATTTAGCGGCAGATGAGCAGTTCTTC. Translated: CASRDLAADEQFF.

Concerning this clonotype: At one end, the junction sequence differs from germline, possibly due to a read error. The chain has TRBV20-1 and TRBJ1-5; D uncertain. Germline V gene lookup returns CDR1 DFQATT and CDR2 SNEGSKA (reference sequence). The length of the CDR3 is 13 residues. This CDR3 reads CSARDWSNQAQHF. CDR3 DNA: TGCAGTGCTAGAGATTGGAGCAATCAGGCCCAGCATTTT.

This clonotype has a handful of counts. The chain couples TRBV5-1 to TRBJ1-2; D is possibly TRBD1 (5 bases). V dropped 3 bases and J dropped 4 bases, with 10 bases sitting between them. CDR1 is SGHRS, CDR2 YFSETQ, per germline. The CDR3 has 13 amino acids. DNA of the CDR3: TGCGCCAGCAGCTCGAACAGGCTCTATGGCTACACCTTC. It encodes CASSSNRLYGYTF.